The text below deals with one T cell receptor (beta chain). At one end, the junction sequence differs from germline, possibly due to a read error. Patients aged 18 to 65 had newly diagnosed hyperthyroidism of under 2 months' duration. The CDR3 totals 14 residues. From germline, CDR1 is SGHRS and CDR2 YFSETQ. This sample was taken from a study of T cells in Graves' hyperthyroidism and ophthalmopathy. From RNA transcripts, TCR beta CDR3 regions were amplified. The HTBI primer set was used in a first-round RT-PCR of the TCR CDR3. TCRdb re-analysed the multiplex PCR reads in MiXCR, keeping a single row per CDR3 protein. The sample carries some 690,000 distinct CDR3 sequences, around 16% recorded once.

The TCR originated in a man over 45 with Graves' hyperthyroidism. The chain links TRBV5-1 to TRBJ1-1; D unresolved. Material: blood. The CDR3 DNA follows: TGTGCCAGCAGCTTTGCAGCGGAGAACACTGAAGCTTTCTTT. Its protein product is CASSFAAENTEAFF.